This passage covers 2 T cell receptor beta chains from one sample sequenced in a study of technical replicates of blood from four donors. Generated by immunoSEQ multiplex PCR, the TCRdb table keeps only in-frame clones and is missing some. In the table there are about 88,000 clones, roughly 94% of which are singletons. Sequences were obtained from T cells isolated from PBMCs. These TCRs come from a human donor in good health.

The chain employs TRBV28 and TRBJ1-4; TRBD1 might be the D (5 bases). Germline assignment: CDR1 MDHEN and CDR2 SYDVKM. V lost 2 bases and J 8 bases, leaving 21 bases between the germline ends. CDR3 size: 17 residues. The CDR3 nucleotides read TGTGCCAGCAGTTTACGCCCCCGGGGGAAGTCTTTGGAAAAACTGTTTTTT. Its translation is CASSLRPRGKSLEKLFF.

The genes are TRBV7-8 and TRBJ1-5; D is perhaps TRBD1 (5 bases). The CDR3 has 13 residues. Germline V gene data show CDR1 as SGHVS and CDR2 as FQNEAQ. V lost 5 bases and J 6 bases, leaving 11 bases between the germline ends. The CDR3 here is CASSVTGGQPQHF. The CDR3 nucleotides read TGTGCCAGCAGCGTCACAGGCGGTCAGCCCCAGCATTTT.